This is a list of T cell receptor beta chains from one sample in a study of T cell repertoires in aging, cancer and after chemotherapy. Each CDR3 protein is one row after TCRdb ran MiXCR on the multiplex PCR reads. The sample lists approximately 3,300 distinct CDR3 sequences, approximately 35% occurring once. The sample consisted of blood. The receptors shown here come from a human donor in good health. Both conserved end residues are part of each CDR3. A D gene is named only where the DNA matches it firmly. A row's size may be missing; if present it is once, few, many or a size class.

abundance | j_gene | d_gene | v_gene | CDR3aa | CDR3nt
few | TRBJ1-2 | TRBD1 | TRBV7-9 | CASNPTGGGYTF | TGTGCCAGCAACCCGACAGGGGGCGGCTACACCTTC
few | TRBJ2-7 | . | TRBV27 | CASSSTPKGSYEQYF | TGTGCCAGCAGTTCCACGCCCAAGGGCTCCTACGAGCAGTACTTC
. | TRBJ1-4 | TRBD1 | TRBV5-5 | CASSPRRAGGTEKLFF | TGTGCCAGCAGCCCTCGCCGGGCAGGGGGCACTGAAAAACTGTTTTTT
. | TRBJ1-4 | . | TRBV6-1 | CASSEGPTHEKLFF | TGTGCCAGCAGTGAGGGACCCACTCATGAAAAACTGTTTTTT
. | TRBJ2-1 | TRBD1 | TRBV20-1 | CSASRTGNTNEQFF | TGCAGTGCTAGTAGGACAGGGAACACCAATGAGCAGTTCTTC
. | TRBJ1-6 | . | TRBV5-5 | CASSLASWGDSPLHF | TGTGCCAGCAGCTTAGCCTCCTGGGGGGACTCACCCCTCCACTTT
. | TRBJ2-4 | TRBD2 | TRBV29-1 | CSVEASGGTNIQYF | TGCAGCGTTGAGGCTAGCGGGGGGACCAACATTCAGTACTTC
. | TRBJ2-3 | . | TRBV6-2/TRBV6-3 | CASSYGRSTDTQYF | TGTGCCAGCAGTTACGGACGGAGCACAGATACGCAGTATTTT
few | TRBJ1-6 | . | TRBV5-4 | CAIGNSPLHF | TGTGCCATCGGTAATTCACCCCTCCACTTT
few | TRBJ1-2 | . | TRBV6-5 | CASSYSGPANGYTF | TGTGCCAGCAGTTACTCTGGGCCAGCGAATGGCTACACCTTC
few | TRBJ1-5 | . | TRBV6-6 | CASTDGEYQPQHF | TGTGCCAGCACGGACGGGGAATATCAGCCCCAGCATTTT
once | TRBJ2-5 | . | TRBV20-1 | CSASFAEETQYF | TGCAGTGCTAGCTTTGCGGAAGAGACCCAGTACTTC
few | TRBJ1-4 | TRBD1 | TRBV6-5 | CASSYDGQGGLFF | TGTGCCAGCAGTTACGATGGACAGGGAGGACTGTTTTTT
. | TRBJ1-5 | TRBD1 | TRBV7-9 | CASSIGRTGKNQPQHF | TGTGCCAGCAGCATAGGCAGGACAGGGAAAAATCAGCCCCAGCATTTT
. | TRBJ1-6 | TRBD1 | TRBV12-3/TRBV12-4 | CASRAGGASPLHF | TGTGCCAGCAGGGCAGGGGGGGCTTCACCCCTCCACTTT
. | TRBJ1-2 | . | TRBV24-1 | CATAGHGNYGYTF | TGTGCCACAGCGGGGCACGGGAACTATGGCTACACCTTC
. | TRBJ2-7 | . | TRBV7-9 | CASSLGNRAPYEQYF | TGTGCCAGCAGCCTGGGGAACAGGGCCCCCTACGAGCAGTACTTC
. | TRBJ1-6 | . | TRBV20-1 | CSASRVGGNSPLHF | TGCAGTGCTAGCCGCGTGGGGGGTAATTCACCCCTCCACTTT
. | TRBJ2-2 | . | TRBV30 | CAEDGRNTGELFF | TGTGCCGAAGACGGCAGAAACACCGGGGAGCTGTTTTTT
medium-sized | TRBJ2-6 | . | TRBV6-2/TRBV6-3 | CASSTPGRAAGANVLTF | TGTGCCAGCAGTACCCCGGGACGGGCGGCAGGGGCCAACGTCCTGACTTTC
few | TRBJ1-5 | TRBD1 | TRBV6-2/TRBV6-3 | CASSYITQGASNQPQHF | TGTGCCAGCAGTTACATAACACAGGGGGCAAGCAATCAGCCCCAGCATTTT
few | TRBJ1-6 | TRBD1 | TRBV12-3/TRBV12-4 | CASREWDRSNSPLHF | TGTGCCAGCAGGGAATGGGACAGGAGTAATTCACCCCTCCACTTT
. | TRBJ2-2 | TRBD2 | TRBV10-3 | CAISESSGGFYTGELFF | TGTGCCATCAGTGAGTCGTCGGGGGGATTCTACACCGGGGAGCTGTTTTTT
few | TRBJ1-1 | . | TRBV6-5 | CASSDPGTEAFF | TGTGCCAGCAGTGACCCTGGCACTGAAGCTTTCTTT
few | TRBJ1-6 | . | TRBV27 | CASTRRGATYNSPLHF | TGTGCCAGCACCCGGCGGGGGGCGACCTATAATTCACCCCTCCACTTT
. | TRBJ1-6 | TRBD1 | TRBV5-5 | CASSSTGGGSPLHF | TGTGCCAGCAGCTCTACAGGGGGCGGTTCACCCCTCCACTTT
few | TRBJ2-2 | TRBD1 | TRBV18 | CASSSTGGGTGELFF | TGTGCCAGCTCATCTACAGGGGGCGGAACCGGGGAGCTGTTTTTT
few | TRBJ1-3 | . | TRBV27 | CASRSPGSGNTIYF | TGTGCCAGCAGATCCCCCGGCTCTGGAAACACCATATATTTT
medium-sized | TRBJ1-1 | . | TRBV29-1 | CSGVVTEAFF | TGCAGCGGAGTAGTTACTGAAGCTTTCTTT
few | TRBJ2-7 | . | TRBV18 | CASSPPTGLPEQYF | TGTGCCAGCTCACCCCCAACAGGGCTCCCCGAGCAGTACTTC
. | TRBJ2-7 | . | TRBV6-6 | CASSLKGTYEQYF | TGTGCCAGCAGCCTGAAGGGCACCTACGAGCAGTACTTC
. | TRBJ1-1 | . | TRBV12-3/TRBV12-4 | CASRYSGPRNTEAFF | TGTGCCAGCAGGTACTCGGGCCCCCGGAACACTGAAGCTTTCTTT
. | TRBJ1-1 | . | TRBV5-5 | CASSWRPTSGNTEAFF | TGCGCCAGCAGCTGGAGGCCAACGTCGGGGAACACTGAAGCTTTCTTT
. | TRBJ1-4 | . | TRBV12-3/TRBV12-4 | CASSLREGREGGKLFF | TGTGCCAGCAGTTTACGAGAGGGCCGTGAAGGTGGAAAACTGTTTTTT
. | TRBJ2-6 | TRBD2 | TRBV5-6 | CASSRGGRTSSGANVLTF | TGTGCCAGCAGCCGGGGGGGACGGACCAGCTCTGGGGCCAACGTCCTGACTTTC
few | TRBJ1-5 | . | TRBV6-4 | CASSGPQVHSNQPQHF | TGTGCCAGCAGTGGACCCCAGGTACATAGCAATCAGCCCCAGCATTTT
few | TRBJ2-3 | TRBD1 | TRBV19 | CASSITGDSTDTQYF | TGTGCCAGTAGCATTACAGGGGATAGCACAGATACGCAGTATTTT
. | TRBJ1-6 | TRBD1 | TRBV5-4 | CASRSDRGSDSPLHF | TGTGCCAGCAGAAGCGACAGGGGATCCGATTCACCCCTCCACTTT
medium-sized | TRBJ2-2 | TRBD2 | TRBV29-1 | CSARGTSGGRTPNTGELFF | TGCAGCGCACGAGGGACTAGCGGGGGCCGCACCCCGAACACCGGGGAGCTGTTTTTT
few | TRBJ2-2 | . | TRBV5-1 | CASSLNGELFF | TGCGCCAGCAGCTTGAACGGGGAGCTGTTTTTT
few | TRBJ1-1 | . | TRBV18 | CASSPRRETEAFF | TGTGCCAGCTCACCGAGACGAGAGACTGAAGCTTTCTTT
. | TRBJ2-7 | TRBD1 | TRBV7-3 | CASSVTGGSYEQYF | TGTGCCAGCAGCGTAACAGGGGGTTCCTACGAGCAGTACTTC
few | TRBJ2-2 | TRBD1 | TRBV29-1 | CSAPDRATGELFF | TGCAGCGCTCCCGACAGGGCCACCGGGGAGCTGTTTTTT
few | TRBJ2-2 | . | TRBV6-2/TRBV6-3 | CASSRTKNTGELFF | TGTGCCAGCAGTCGGACTAAGAACACCGGGGAGCTGTTTTTT
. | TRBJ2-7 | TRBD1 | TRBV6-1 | CVSSRGQAYEQYF | TGTGTCAGCAGCCGGGGACAGGCCTACGAGCAGTACTTC
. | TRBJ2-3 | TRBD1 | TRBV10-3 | CAASVRQGTSGTDTQYF | TGTGCCGCCTCGGTGAGACAGGGGACCTCCGGCACAGATACGCAGTATTTT
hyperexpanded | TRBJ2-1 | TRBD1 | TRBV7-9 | CASSPPTGTNEQFF | TGTGCCAGCAGCCCTCCGACAGGGACGAATGAGCAGTTCTTC
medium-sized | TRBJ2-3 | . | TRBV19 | CASEWGDGTDTQYF | TGTGCCAGTGAGTGGGGGGACGGCACAGATACGCAGTATTTT